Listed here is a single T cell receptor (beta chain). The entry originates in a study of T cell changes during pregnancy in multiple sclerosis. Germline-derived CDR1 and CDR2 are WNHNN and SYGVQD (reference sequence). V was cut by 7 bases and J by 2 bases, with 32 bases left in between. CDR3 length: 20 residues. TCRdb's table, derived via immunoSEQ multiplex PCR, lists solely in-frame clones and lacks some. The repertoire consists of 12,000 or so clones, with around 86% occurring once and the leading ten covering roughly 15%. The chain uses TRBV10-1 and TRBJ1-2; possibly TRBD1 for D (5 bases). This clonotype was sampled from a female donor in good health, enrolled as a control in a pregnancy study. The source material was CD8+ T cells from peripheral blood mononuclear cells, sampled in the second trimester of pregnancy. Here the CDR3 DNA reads TGCGCCAGCAACCCGAATACCCCCTCGTCGGGGGAGGAGGAAAACTATGGCTACACCTTC. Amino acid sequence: CASNPNTPSSGEEENYGYTF.